This is a list of T cell receptor beta chains from one sample in a study of blood T cell repertoires in COVID-19. Using immunoSEQ multiplex PCR, the repertoire was profiled, and TCRdb retains in-frame clones only, with some absent. The profile covers around 180,000 clones, with around three quarters appearing a single time and 6.5% taken by the ten largest. Material for sequencing was peripheral blood. These receptors were obtained from a man aged 65 to 79 with active or convalescent COVID-19. Both conserved end residues are part of each CDR3. D genes are given only for firm matches. Only some rows state a clone size, as once, few, many or a class for expanded clones.

TGTGCCTCCTCGGACACTGAAGCTTTCTTT,CASSDTEAFF,-,TRBJ1-1,TRBV25-1,-
TGCAGCGTTGCGATGGAGTTTACGTACGAGCAGTACTTC,CSVAMEFTYEQYF,-,TRBJ2-7,TRBV29-1,-
TGCGCCAGCAGCTCGCAGGGAAGCCCCTACGAGCAGTACTTC,CASSSQGSPYEQYF,-,TRBJ2-7,TRBV5-1,-
TGCGCCAGCAATAGCGCCTCCCTGGGAAATGAGCAGTTCTTC,CASNSASLGNEQFF,-,TRBJ2-1,TRBV10-2,-
TGTGCAACGAATGGGGGGGTTCGGATGGCTTTCTTT,CATNGGVRMAFF,-,TRBJ1-1,TRBV30,-
TGTGCCAGCAGAAACCATGGGGGGGAGAACACTGAAGCTTTCTTT,CASRNHGGENTEAFF,once,TRBJ1-1,TRBV6-5,-
TGTGCCAGCAGCTTATGGTCCGAGGAGGAATTCTATGGCTACACCTTC,CASSLWSEEEFYGYTF,-,TRBJ1-2,TRBV5-4,-
TGCGCCAGCATTATAGCGGGAGGTTCCTACGAGCAGTACTTC,CASIIAGGSYEQYF,-,TRBJ2-7,TRBV10-2,TRBD2
TGCAGCGTTGCGGCAGGGGGATATAATTCACCCCTCCACTTT,CSVAAGGYNSPLHF,-,TRBJ1-6,TRBV29-1,TRBD1
TGTGCCAGCAAGCGGACAGGTGGTGGCTACACCTTC,CASKRTGGGYTF,-,TRBJ1-2,TRBV6-5,TRBD1
TGTGCCGAATCCGGGACAGGGAGAACTGAAGCTTTCTTT,CAESGTGRTEAFF,-,TRBJ1-1,TRBV6-6,TRBD1
TGTGCCAGCAGCTTAGGCGGGCGGGACTACGAGCAGTACTTC,CASSLGGRDYEQYF,-,TRBJ2-7,TRBV7-8,-
TGCGCCAGCAGCTGGGGACAGGGAAATAATTCACCCCTCCACTTT,CASSWGQGNNSPLHF,-,TRBJ1-6,TRBV5-1,TRBD1
TGTGCCAGCAGCTTTAGCGCGTCGGGAGCTGGGGCCAACGTCCTGACTTTC,CASSFSASGAGANVLTF,once,TRBJ2-6,TRBV11-3,-
TGCAGTGCTAGAATAGGGGATGGCTACACCTTC,CSARIGDGYTF,-,TRBJ1-2,TRBV20-1,-
TGTGCCAGCAGCGTAGGTTCTAGCGGGAGCACAGATACGCAGTATTTT,CASSVGSSGSTDTQYF,-,TRBJ2-3,TRBV9,TRBD2
TGTGCCAGCAGTCGTGACAGGGAACTCATCCGGGATGAGCAGTTCTTC,CASSRDRELIRDEQFF,-,TRBJ2-1,TRBV2,TRBD1
TGTGCCAGCAGCCAGGGTTTATCCACTGAAGCTTTCTTT,CASSQGLSTEAFF,-,TRBJ1-1,TRBV12-3/TRBV12-4,-
TGTGCCCCCACCCGGGACAGGGAAGAGACCCAGTACTTC,CAPTRDREETQYF,-,TRBJ2-5,TRBV2,TRBD1
TGTGCCAGCAGCTTATTGGGCAGTTTTTACAATGAGCAGTTCTTC,CASSLLGSFYNEQFF,-,TRBJ2-1,TRBV27,-
TGCAGCGTTGAAGGGCGGACAGGGGGCATTTTCTATGGCTACACCTTC,CSVEGRTGGIFYGYTF,-,TRBJ1-2,TRBV29-1,TRBD1
TGTGCCAGCAGTTACGGGAGAAGTGGGGCCAACGTCCTGACTTTC,CASSYGRSGANVLTF,-,TRBJ2-6,TRBV6-6,-
TGTGCCAGCAGCGACGGGGGGTCCAATAATTCACCCCTCCACTTT,CASSDGGSNNSPLHF,-,TRBJ1-6,TRBV6-5,-
TGCGCCAGCAGCTCGATGGAAGCGGGAGGGCGGGAGACCCAGTACTTC,CASSSMEAGGRETQYF,-,TRBJ2-5,TRBV5-1,TRBD2
TGCGCCAGCAGCCCGCGGGGTGTGGGTAGCAATCAGCCCCAGCATTTT,CASSPRGVGSNQPQHF,-,TRBJ1-5,TRBV5-1,-
TGTGCTAGTGGTTTGGTACTTTCCCGAATTTGGGAGCAGTTCTTC,CASGLVLSRIWEQFF,-,TRBJ2-1,TRBV12-5,-
TGTGCCTGGAGTGACCCCGGGACAGGGGCTGAAGCTTTCTTT,CAWSDPGTGAEAFF,-,TRBJ1-1,TRBV30,TRBD1
TGTGCCAGTAGCCCACTTGGGGGGGCCCCTGAAGCTTTCTTT,CASSPLGGAPEAFF,few,TRBJ1-1,TRBV19,-
TGTGCCAGCACCACCGGGGTCGTGGGCTCACCCCTCCACTTT,CASTTGVVGSPLHF,-,TRBJ1-6,TRBV6-6,-
TGTGCCAGTGGAAAGGACTTCTATTCACCCCTCCACTTT,CASGKDFYSPLHF,many,TRBJ1-6,TRBV19,-
TGCGCCAGCAGCTTCGTGGGAGGAGGCTACAATGAGCAGTTCTTC,CASSFVGGGYNEQFF,-,TRBJ2-1,TRBV5-1,-
TGTGCCAGCAGCCTAGCTGCCAAAAACATTCAGTACTTC,CASSLAAKNIQYF,-,TRBJ2-4,TRBV5-6,-
TGTGCCAGCTCACCAGGGACAGGGGAGGGGAACACTGAAGCTTTCTTT,CASSPGTGEGNTEAFF,few,TRBJ1-1,TRBV18,TRBD1
TGTGCCAGCAGCCCCTCGTCCCGCTCGGGACTCTCCAAGTCTTACAATGAGCAGTTCTTC,CASSPSSRSGLSKSYNEQFF,-,TRBJ2-1,TRBV7-6,-
TGTGCCAGCAGCTTACAGGAATACAATGAGCAGTTCTTC,CASSLQEYNEQFF,-,TRBJ2-1,TRBV11-2,-
TGTGCCAGCAGTTCACGAGGACAGGGGGCGCTTGTGTTTTTT,CASSSRGQGALVFF,once,TRBJ2-2,TRBV27,TRBD1
TGCGCCAGCAGCGTCAACAGGGGACAGGAGACCCAGTACTTC,CASSVNRGQETQYF,-,TRBJ2-5,TRBV5-1,TRBD1
TGTGCCAGCAGAGCCCAGGGGGGCAGAGAGACCCAGTACTTC,CASRAQGGRETQYF,-,TRBJ2-5,TRBV6-6,-
TGTGCCAGCAGTCAGGGACTAGCGGGAGAAGAGACCCAGTACTTC,CASSQGLAGEETQYF,-,TRBJ2-5,TRBV2,TRBD2
TGTGCCAGCAGTCGTCCCGGTAGGGGACTAGCGTGGAAGGATGAGCAGTTCTTC,CASSRPGRGLAWKDEQFF,-,TRBJ2-1,TRBV28,TRBD2
TGCAGCGTCCGGGACTCTGGGGCCAACGTCCTGACTTTC,CSVRDSGANVLTF,-,TRBJ2-6,TRBV29-1,-
TGTGCCAGCAGTTACTCACAGACTAACTATGGCTACACCTTC,CASSYSQTNYGYTF,few,TRBJ1-2,TRBV6-6,-
TGTGCCAGCAGCGCAGGGGGACTGAGCTCCTACGAGCAGTACTTC,CASSAGGLSSYEQYF,-,TRBJ2-7,TRBV7-9,-
TGTGCCAGCAGCTTAGTAAAGACTAGCGGGGAGCTAGCCAAAAACATTCAGTACTTC,CASSLVKTSGELAKNIQYF,-,TRBJ2-4,TRBV7-8,TRBD2
TGTGCCAGCAGTTTATTCCCTACCGAAAAACTGTTTTTT,CASSLFPTEKLFF,-,TRBJ1-4,TRBV27,-
TGTGCCAGCACCCAAGGGGGGACAGGGCCCAATCAGCCCCAGCATTTT,CASTQGGTGPNQPQHF,few,TRBJ1-5,TRBV13,TRBD1
TGTGCCTGGAGTCGGGAGCTCGGGAACACTGAAGCTTTCTTT,CAWSRELGNTEAFF,-,TRBJ1-1,TRBV30,-
TGTGCCAGTAGTATAGACGGCAGGGGGCCTTCGTTTAACACTGAAGCTTTCTTT,CASSIDGRGPSFNTEAFF,-,TRBJ1-1,TRBV19,TRBD1
TGTGCCAGCTTCCCAGCGGGGAACTACAATGAGCAGTTCTTC,CASFPAGNYNEQFF,-,TRBJ2-1,TRBV28,TRBD2
TGTGCCAGCAGTTCCCAGACAGGGCCGCACGAGCAGTACTTC,CASSSQTGPHEQYF,-,TRBJ2-7,TRBV6-2/TRBV6-3,TRBD1
TGCGCCAGCAGCGGACTCCCGGACAGGGGGTATGATGGCTACACCTTC,CASSGLPDRGYDGYTF,-,TRBJ1-2,TRBV4-3,TRBD1
TGCGCCAGCAGCTCCCAAGCGGGCACAGATACGCAGTATTTT,CASSSQAGTDTQYF,-,TRBJ2-3,TRBV5-1,-
TGTGCCAGCAGTTTAAAACCCCGGACAGGCGGGAGCAATCAGCCCCAGCATTTT,CASSLKPRTGGSNQPQHF,once,TRBJ1-5,TRBV27,TRBD1
TGTGCCAGTAGTATGGGAGGGGGAGGCAATCAGCCCCAGCATTTT,CASSMGGGGNQPQHF,-,TRBJ1-5,TRBV19,-
TGCGCCAGCAGCCGAGTCGACAGTCCGAGCACCGGGGAGCTGTTTTTT,CASSRVDSPSTGELFF,once,TRBJ2-2,TRBV5-1,-
TGTGCCAGCAGCCACTTCCCTGGACAGGGGGGGCAAGAGACCCAGTACTTC,CASSHFPGQGGQETQYF,-,TRBJ2-5,TRBV7-3,TRBD1
TGTGCCAGCAGCCTGACAGGGTTTGATGAAAAACTGTTTTTT,CASSLTGFDEKLFF,-,TRBJ1-4,TRBV3-1/TRBV3-2,TRBD1
TGTGCCAGCAGCCGGGACACCCGAACTAGGGGCTACACCTTC,CASSRDTRTRGYTF,few,TRBJ1-2,TRBV3-1/TRBV3-2,-